A single sample gave rise to the 28 T cell receptor beta chains below, sequenced in a study of cytomegalovirus exposure and HLA in healthy donors. Primers included in the PCR were 60 Vbeta and 13 Jbeta primers. Generated by immunoSEQ multiplex PCR, the TCRdb table keeps only in-frame clones and is missing some. There are some 150,000 clones in the sample; more than 60% occur only once, and about 2.8% lies in the top ten. The sequenced sample consisted of PBMCs. The receptor source for this set is a male donor in good health and CMV-seronegative.

The chain has TRBV5-1 and TRBJ2-1; TRBD1 matches 7 bases. CDR1 and CDR2 (germline): SGHRS, YFSETQ. There are 14 residues in the CDR3. V was clipped by 4 bases and J by 3 bases; unmatched bases: 4. This CDR3 is CASSPDRFYNEQFF. DNA of the CDR3: TGCGCCAGCAGCCCGGACAGGTTCTACAATGAGCAGTTCTTC.

The chain is built from TRBV5-1 and TRBJ2-1, with 13 positions matching TRBD2. CDR1 is SGHRS, CDR2 YFSETQ, per germline. V trimming: 3 bases; J trimming: 6 bases; junction bases outside the gene matches: 6. The CDR3 consists of 16 residues. This CDR3 is CASSSTGTSGINEQFF. Here the CDR3 DNA reads TGCGCCAGCAGCTCGACCGGGACTAGCGGGATCAATGAGCAGTTCTTC.

This clone has a handful of counts. The V and J genes are TRBV27 and TRBJ1-2; 7 bases are shared with TRBD1. V trimming: 3 bases; J trimming: 4 bases; junction bases outside the gene matches: 2. The CDR3 contains 13 residues. Germline values: CDR1 MNHEY, CDR2 SMNVEV (reference sequence). CDR3 DNA: TGTGCCAGCAGTTTCCGGGACAGCTATGGCTACACCTTC. This gives the protein CASSFRDSYGYTF.

The V gene is TRBV27, the J gene TRBJ1-2; 7 bases line up with TRBD1. The CDR3 loop spans 14 amino acids. V dropped 6 bases and J dropped 6; count of bases not matched to a gene: 10. Per the germline V gene, CDR1 is MNHEY and CDR2 is SMNVEV (reference sequence). CDR3 bases: TGTGCCAGCAGGCCGGGACAGAGACGTAATGGCTACACCTTC. Protein: CASRPGQRRNGYTF.

V is TRBV6-1 and J is TRBJ1-1, with D uncertain. Per germline, CDR1 MNHNS and CDR2 SASEGT. Trimming cost V 10 bases and J 1 base, with 13 bases left between them. The CDR3 is 13 amino acids. The CDR3 sequence: CATFGGWNTEAFF. In DNA form, the CDR3 reads TGTGCCACCTTCGGAGGGTGGAACACTGAAGCTTTCTTT.

Regarding this clone: The junction and the germline gene differ at one end; a read error may be behind it. This sequence joins TRBV10-3 and TRBJ2-7; 7 bases agree with TRBD1. The CDR3 sequence is 16 residues long. CDR1 and CDR2 from the germline V gene are ENHRY and SYGVKD. DNA for the CDR3: TGTGCCTTCAGTGATCCAGGGCGACAGGGACCCTACGAGCAGTACTTC. It is translated as CAFSDPGRQGPYEQYF.

The rearrangement joins TRBV7-3 to TRBJ2-7, with D possibly matching TRBD2 (5 bases). The CDR3 runs 19 residues. CDR1 SGHTA and CDR2 FQGTGA come from the germline V gene. V shed 1 base and J shed 2 bases, with 24 bases lying between them. For the CDR3, the DNA is TGTGCCAGCAGCTTAAAACCCGTCACGAGCGCGGCGAGGGCCTACGAGCAGTACTTC. It encodes CASSLKPVTSAARAYEQYF.

The table lists this clone with a few counts. The J gene is TRBJ2-7, the V gene TRBV14; 7 bases are shared with TRBD1. The CDR3 extends over 15 amino acids. CDR1 SGHDN and CDR2 FVKESK come from the germline V gene. Trimming took 3 bases from V and 0 from J; bases not matched to a gene: 5. Written as DNA, the CDR3 is TGTGCCAGCAGCCAGGGACAGCCAAGCTCCTACGAGCAGTACTTC. Protein sequence: CASSQGQPSSYEQYF.

The chain uses TRBV30 and TRBJ2-1; 9 bases align to TRBD1. The CDR3 loop spans 13 amino acids. CDR1 is GTSNPN, CDR2 SVGIG, per germline (reference sequence). The CDR3 DNA follows: TGTGCGTGGGGACAGGGATTTTACAATGAGCAGTTCTTC. Translation: CAWGQGFYNEQFF.

The chain uses TRBV15 and TRBJ1-1, with unresolved D. Per germline, CDR1 LNHNV and CDR2 YYDKDF (reference sequence). This CDR3 is 16 amino acids long. V dropped 0 bases and J dropped 2 bases, with 13 bases sitting between them. CDR3 region: CATSRDRLGSNTEAFF. CDR3 coding DNA: TGTGCCACCAGCAGAGATCGGTTAGGGAGCAACACTGAAGCTTTCTTT.

CDR3 DNA: TGCAGCGTTGAGACAGTTGTCTACGAGCAGTACTTC. It specifies CSVETVVYEQYF. V is TRBV29-1 and J is TRBJ2-7; the D gene is possibly TRBD1 (5 bases). V was pared by 3 bases and J by 3 bases, with 9 bases between. Germline V gene lookup returns CDR1 SQVTM and CDR2 ANQGSEA. The CDR3 sequence is 12 residues long.

This clone was detected only a few times. In the same sample, other DNA sequences code for this CDR3. The gene calls are TRBV7-2 and TRBJ1-1; no clear D gene. The CDR3 is 13 residues long. V lost 3 bases, J lost 10 bases, and 15 bases lay in between. CDR1 is SGHTA, CDR2 FQGNSA, per germline. CDR3 sequence: CASSFRQVTPAFF. The CDR3 coding sequence is TGTGCCAGCAGCTTTAGGCAGGTCACTCCAGCTTTCTTT.

The chain combines TRBV9 with TRBJ2-2; no reliable D call. Germline CDR1 reads SGDLS; CDR2 reads YYNGEE. The V end lost 4 bases, the J end lost 6 bases, and 13 bases lay between the germline ends. This CDR3 is built from 14 residues. The CDR3 loop is CASSRSPPAGELFF. In DNA form, the CDR3 reads TGTGCCAGCAGCCGCTCCCCCCCGGCCGGGGAGCTGTTTTTT.

The chain joins TRBV10-3 to TRBJ2-2; the match to TRBD2 covers 10 bases. This CDR3 region has 17 residues. The germline V gene has CDR1 ENHRY and CDR2 SYGVKD. With 2 bases clipped from V and 7 bases from J, the junction kept 10 bases outside the gene matches. The chain's CDR3 is CAISEITTSGLHGELFF. The DNA of the CDR3 is TGTGCCATCAGTGAGATAACGACTAGCGGGCTTCACGGGGAGCTGTTTTTT.

The chain is built from TRBV11-2 and TRBJ2-4; D may be TRBD1 (6 bases). Trimming took 1 base from V and 8 from J, leaving 15 bases between them. The germline gives CDR1 SGHAT, CDR2 FQNNGV. The CDR3 length is 15 residues. Here the CDR3 reads CASSLGLGGSYIQYF. CDR3 nucleotide sequence: TGTGCCAGCAGCTTAGGGTTAGGGGGAAGTTACATTCAGTACTTC.

The gene calls are TRBV5-6 and TRBJ2-1, with 10 bases aligning to TRBD2. CDR3 length: 15 amino acids. The J segment lost 8 bases and the V segment lost 4 bases, leaving 9 bases of the junction unmatched. Germline V CDR1 and CDR2: SGHDT, YYEEEE. The CDR3 bases are TGTGCCAGCAGCCGGAGGTGGAGCGGGAGGGATGAGCAGTTCTTC. Translating gives CASSRRWSGRDEQFF.

The chain has TRBV7-6 and TRBJ2-2; the match to TRBD2 covers 7 bases. J was trimmed by 7 bases and V by 1 base; bases with no gene match: 3. This CDR3 is built from 14 residues. From germline, CDR1 is SGHVS and CDR2 FNYEAQ. CDR3 loop: CASSLERTSGELFF. The CDR3 DNA reads as TGTGCCAGCAGCTTAGAAAGGACTAGCGGGGAGCTGTTTTTT.

This chain joins TRBV6-5 and TRBJ1-2; the D gene is possibly TRBD1 (6 bases). Looked up from germline, CDR1 is MNHEY and CDR2 is SVGAGI. CDR3 size: 16 residues. With 0 bases removed from V and 4 bases from J, the gap between germline ends came to 15 bases. CDR3 bases: TGTGCCAGCAGTTACTCGGGTACAGGGCTGGTCTATGGCTACACCTTC. Translating gives CASSYSGTGLVYGYTF.

This clone came up a few times. The chain couples TRBV6-6 to TRBJ2-7; D call uncertain. The CDR3 contains 13 residues. The V gene lost 4 bases and the J gene lost 3 bases, with 10 bases spanning the gap. Per the germline V gene, CDR1 is MNHNY and CDR2 is SVGAGI (reference sequence). The CDR3 DNA reads as TGTGCCAGCAGTTTGACGGAGAACTACGAGCAGTACTTC. Translating gives CASSLTENYEQYF.

The chain couples TRBV13 to TRBJ1-1, with TRBD1 as a possible D gene (5 bases). CDR1 and CDR2 (germline): PRHDT, FYEKMQ (reference sequence). Trimming stripped 8 bases from V and 0 bases from J, with 7 bases between. The CDR3 loop spans 12 amino acids. The CDR3, as DNA: TGTGCCAGCTCAGGGCTGAACACTGAAGCTTTCTTT. Translated: CASSGLNTEAFF.

This clone has only one observation. This rearrangement joins TRBV6-1 to TRBJ2-1, with 9 bases that match TRBD2. The CDR3 loop spans 15 amino acids. Germline values: CDR1 MNHNS, CDR2 SASEGT. J was trimmed by 1 base and V by 6 bases; bases with no gene match: 4. The CDR3 nucleotides are TGTGCCAGCAGCAAGACTAGCGGATCCTACAATGAGCAGTTCTTC. Its translation is CASSKTSGSYNEQFF.

This clone was counted once. V usage is TRBV28 and J usage is TRBJ1-3, with 8 positions matching TRBD1. This CDR3 comprises 15 residues. The germline gives CDR1 MDHEN, CDR2 SYDVKM. V trimming: 5 bases; J trimming: 3 bases; junction bases outside the gene matches: 6. CDR3 DNA sequence: TGTGCCAGCAGTCTCCCTGGACAGGGTGGAAACACCATATATTTT. This encodes CASSLPGQGGNTIYF.

This chain connects TRBV11-2 to TRBJ2-7, with a possible D match to TRBD1 (6 bases). CDR1 and CDR2 from the germline V gene are SGHAT and FQNNGV. The V end was cut by 5 bases, the J end by 3 bases, with 8 bases between. This CDR3 region has 12 residues. The CDR3 loop is CASSKDSYEQYF. CDR3 coding DNA: TGTGCCAGCAGCAAGGACAGCTACGAGCAGTACTTC.

The rearrangement joins TRBV4-1 to TRBJ2-7, with D perhaps matching TRBD2 (6 bases). Germline CDR1 is MGHRA and CDR2 is YSYEKL. The CDR3 runs to 15 residues. Trimming pared 1 base from V and 2 bases from J, leaving 12 bases between. The chain's CDR3 is CASSQARDFAYEQYF. As DNA, the CDR3 is TGCGCCAGCAGCCAAGCGAGGGACTTTGCCTACGAGCAGTACTTC.

The CDR3 DNA reads TGTGCCAGCAGTTCGACGACAGGGTACAATCAGCCCCAGCATTTT. This sequence encodes CASSSTTGYNQPQHF. This sequence joins TRBV27 and TRBJ1-5; 7 nucleotides agree with TRBD1. Germline values: CDR1 MNHEY, CDR2 SMNVEV (reference sequence). This CDR3 contains 15 residues. V shed 4 bases, J shed 3 bases, and the junction held 6 bases outside the gene matches.

There are a few counts of this clone. The rearrangement uses TRBV18 and TRBJ1-2; D may be TRBD1 (6 bases). Germline V gives CDR1 KGHSH, CDR2 LQKENI. The CDR3 has 18 amino acids. Trimming took off 3 bases at V and 4 bases at J, with 24 bases between the two ends. In DNA form, the CDR3 reads TGTGCCAGCTCACCTTTGACGCGTAGGGCAGGGGTCGGCTATGGCTACACCTTC. This sequence encodes CASSPLTRRAGVGYGYTF.

The chain carries TRBV27 and TRBJ2-7; 7 nucleotides agree with TRBD1. CDR3 length: 14 residues. V trimming: 4 bases; J trimming: 2 bases; junction bases outside the gene matches: 5. Per germline, CDR1 MNHEY and CDR2 SMNVEV (reference sequence). The CDR3 region is CASSYRDRAYEQYF. The CDR3 DNA reads as TGTGCCAGCAGTTACCGGGACAGAGCCTACGAGCAGTACTTC.

The rearrangement links TRBV19 to TRBJ2-3; D perhaps matches TRBD1 (6 bases). The CDR3 spans 17 residues. The V gene lost 4 bases and the J gene lost 6 bases, with 23 bases spanning the gap. Germline-derived CDR1 and CDR2 are LNHDA and SQIVND (reference sequence). CDR3 bases: TGTGCCAGTAGTAAGAACAGGGAGAGCGGAAGGGTGGATACGCAGTATTTT. It encodes CASSKNRESGRVDTQYF. The full variable domain, completed using reference TRBV19 and TRBJ2-3, is DGGITQSPKYLFRKEGQNVTLSCEQNLNHDAMYWYRQDPGQGLRLIYYSQIVNDFQKGDIAEGYSVSREKKESFPLTVTSAQKNPTAFYLCASSKNRESGRVDTQYFGPGTRLTVL.